This is a list of T cell receptor beta chains from one sample in a study of blood T cell repertoires in COVID-19. Clones were sequenced by immunoSEQ multiplex PCR, and TCRdb holds only the in-frame ones, with some missing. The data show 90,000 to 95,000 clones, with around nine tenths seen just once and roughly 5% held by the top ten. The sequenced sample was peripheral blood. The receptors here all came from an elderly woman with active COVID-19. The CDR3 runs from the conserved cysteine through the conserved F or W. The order of the fields is D gene, V gene, clone size, J gene, CDR3 protein, CDR3 DNA. The D gene is left open where the match is weak. Size is stated for part of the rows, as once, few or many counts, or as a class when the clone is expanded.

D: TRBD2; V: TRBV19; size: -; J: TRBJ2-3; CDR3: CASSPSGDTQYF; DNA: TGTGCCAGTAGTCCTAGCGGAGATACGCAGTATTTT
D: TRBD2; V: TRBV10-3; size: once; J: TRBJ2-1; CDR3: CAITPGTSGVNEQFF; DNA: TGTGCCATCACCCCGGGGACTAGCGGGGTCAATGAGCAGTTCTTC
D: -; V: TRBV27; size: -; J: TRBJ2-5; CDR3: CASSSSQGGQETQYF; DNA: TGTGCCAGCAGCTCCTCCCAGGGGGGACAAGAGACCCAGTACTTC
D: -; V: TRBV9; size: -; J: TRBJ1-3; CDR3: CASSVGSSVSGNTIYF; DNA: TGTGCCAGCAGCGTAGGCTCTAGCGTCTCTGGAAACACCATATATTTT
D: TRBD2; V: TRBV11-2; size: -; J: TRBJ2-3; CDR3: CASSLGLAGQADTQYF; DNA: TGTGCCAGCAGCTTAGGACTAGCGGGACAGGCAGATACGCAGTATTTT
D: TRBD2; V: TRBV3-1/TRBV3-2; size: -; J: TRBJ2-7; CDR3: CASSPDPGLASYEQYF; DNA: TGTGCCAGCAGCCCCGACCCGGGACTAGCGAGCTACGAGCAGTACTTC
D: TRBD2; V: TRBV7-2; size: once; J: TRBJ2-1; CDR3: CASSLGTSGSSYNEQFF; DNA: TGTGCCAGCAGCTTAGGGACTAGCGGTAGCTCCTACAATGAGCAGTTCTTC
D: -; V: TRBV28; size: -; J: TRBJ2-4; CDR3: CASSSGIQVKNIQYF; DNA: TGTGCCAGCAGCTCTGGCATTCAGGTCAAAAACATTCAGTACTTC
D: -; V: TRBV20-1; size: -; J: TRBJ2-1; CDR3: CSASPAGSSNEQFF; DNA: TGCAGTGCTAGTCCGGCGGGTTCCAGCAATGAGCAGTTCTTC
D: -; V: TRBV6-1; size: -; J: TRBJ1-4; CDR3: CASSARITGATNEKLFF; DNA: TGTGCCAGCAGTGCCAGAATCACGGGGGCAACTAATGAAAAACTGTTTTTT
D: -; V: TRBV18; size: -; J: TRBJ1-5; CDR3: CASSPGNQPQHF; DNA: TGTGCCAGCTCACCCGGGAATCAGCCCCAGCATTTT
D: TRBD1; V: TRBV20-1; size: -; J: TRBJ2-1; CDR3: CSASRDRGNSEQFF; DNA: TGCAGTGCTAGTCGGGACAGGGGTAATTCTGAGCAGTTCTTC
D: TRBD2; V: TRBV2; size: -; J: TRBJ2-2; CDR3: CASRPPGLASGELFF; DNA: TGTGCCAGCAGGCCTCCGGGACTAGCATCCGGGGAGCTGTTTTTT
D: TRBD2; V: TRBV5-1; size: -; J: TRBJ2-7; CDR3: CASSGGLAGSPGYEQYF; DNA: TGCGCCAGCAGCGGGGGACTAGCGGGATCGCCGGGCTACGAGCAGTACTTC
D: -; V: TRBV19; size: -; J: TRBJ2-3; CDR3: CASSIGGLRADTQYF; DNA: TGTGCCAGTAGTATAGGCGGCTTGCGGGCAGATACGCAGTATTTT
D: -; V: TRBV7-8; size: -; J: TRBJ2-7; CDR3: CASSPSTGLFSFGQYF; DNA: TGTGCCAGCAGCCCCTCCACCGGACTTTTCTCCTTCGGGCAGTACTTC
D: -; V: TRBV11-2; size: -; J: TRBJ1-2; CDR3: CASSLDGGPGGYTF; DNA: TGTGCCAGCAGCCTAGACGGAGGGCCCGGTGGCTACACCTTC
D: -; V: TRBV3-1/TRBV3-2; size: -; J: TRBJ2-5; CDR3: CASKSGTPGETQYF; DNA: TGTGCCAGCAAGAGCGGCACCCCGGGGGAGACCCAGTACTTC
D: TRBD1; V: TRBV27; size: -; J: TRBJ1-1; CDR3: CASRTWDRAFAFF; DNA: TGTGCCAGCCGAACTTGGGACAGAGCCTTTGCTTTCTTT
D: -; V: TRBV7-6; size: -; J: TRBJ2-3; CDR3: CASSNSGSGVDTQYF; DNA: TGTGCCAGCAGCAATTCGGGGAGTGGTGTGGATACGCAGTATTTT
D: -; V: TRBV5-4; size: -; J: TRBJ2-3; CDR3: CASSPRPRPGTDTQYF; DNA: TGTGCCAGCAGCCCGCGGCCCCGCCCGGGCACAGATACGCAGTATTTT
D: -; V: TRBV7-2; size: -; J: TRBJ1-5; CDR3: CASSLDRSRGDQHF; DNA: TGTGCCAGCAGCTTGGACCGCAGCCGGGGGGACCAGCATTTT
D: -; V: TRBV5-1; size: -; J: TRBJ1-3; CDR3: CASSLGSIPGWDTIYF; DNA: TGCGCCAGCAGCTTGGGAAGCATCCCAGGGTGGGACACCATATATTTT
D: TRBD2; V: TRBV19; size: -; J: TRBJ2-3; CDR3: CASSLQSTSGGTDTQYF; DNA: TGTGCCAGTAGTTTACAATCGACTAGCGGGGGCACAGATACGCAGTATTTT
D: -; V: TRBV7-3; size: -; J: TRBJ2-5; CDR3: CASSLRPGLETQYF; DNA: TGTGCCAGCAGCTTAAGGCCGGGACTGGAGACCCAGTACTTC
D: -; V: TRBV2; size: -; J: TRBJ2-1; CDR3: CASSEWRTYNEQFF; DNA: TGTGCCAGCAGTGAGTGGCGGACTTACAATGAGCAGTTCTTC